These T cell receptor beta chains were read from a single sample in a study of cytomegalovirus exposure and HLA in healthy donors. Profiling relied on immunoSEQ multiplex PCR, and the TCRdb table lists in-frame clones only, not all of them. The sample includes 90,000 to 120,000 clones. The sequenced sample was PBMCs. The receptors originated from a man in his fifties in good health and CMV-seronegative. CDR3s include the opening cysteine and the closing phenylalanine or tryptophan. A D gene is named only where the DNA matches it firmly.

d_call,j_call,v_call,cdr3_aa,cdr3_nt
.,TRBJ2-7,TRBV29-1,CSVGSDYEQYF,TGCAGCGTTGGGTCAGACTACGAGCAGTACTTC
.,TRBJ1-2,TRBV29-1,CSVENQSRNNYGYTF,TGCAGCGTTGAAAATCAGTCCAGGAATAACTATGGCTACACCTTC
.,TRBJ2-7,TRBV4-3,CASSEAGTGTEQYF,TGCGCCAGCAGCGAAGCGGGGACAGGCACCGAGCAGTACTTC
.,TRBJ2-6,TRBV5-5,CASSAGVPGPGANVLTF,TGTGCCAGCAGTGCCGGGGTACCGGGCCCTGGGGCCAACGTCCTGACTTTC
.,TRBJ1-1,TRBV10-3,CAISESQVNTEAFF,TGTGCCATCAGTGAGTCGCAGGTCAACACTGAAGCTTTCTTT
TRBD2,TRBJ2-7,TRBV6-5,CASSLSGSYEQYF,TGTGCCAGCAGTCTTAGCGGGAGCTACGAGCAGTACTTC
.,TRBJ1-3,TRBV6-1,CASNSGMIGNTIYF,TGTGCCAGCAATTCAGGGATGATAGGAAACACCATATATTTT
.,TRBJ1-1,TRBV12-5,CASGNGGRAEAFF,TGTGCTAGTGGTAATGGGGGCAGGGCTGAAGCTTTCTTT
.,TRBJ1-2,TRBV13,CASSPGRAGATF,TGTGCCAGCAGCCCCGGTCGGGCGGGCGCGACCTTC
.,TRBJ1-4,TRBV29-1,CSVDTGNGNEKLFF,TGCAGCGTGGATACAGGGAATGGTAATGAAAAACTGTTTTTT
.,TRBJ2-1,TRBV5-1,CASSLDPGSSYNEQFF,TGCGCCAGCAGCTTGGATCCGGGAAGCTCCTACAATGAGCAGTTCTTC
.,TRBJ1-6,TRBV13,CASSRKTDYNSPLHF,TGTGCCAGCAGCCGAAAGACAGATTATAATTCACCCCTCCACTTT
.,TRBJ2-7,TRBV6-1,CASRVGGSSYEQYF,TGTGCCAGCAGGGTCGGCGGTAGCTCCTACGAGCAGTACTTC
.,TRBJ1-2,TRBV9,CASSVDRANYGYTF,TGTGCCAGCAGCGTAGATAGAGCTAACTATGGCTACACCTTC
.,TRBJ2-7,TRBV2,CASSETGLIQQYF,TGTGCCAGCAGTGAAACGGGTTTGATTCAGCAGTACTTC
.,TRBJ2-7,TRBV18,CASSPRQTNYEQYF,TGTGCCAGCTCACCGCGGCAGACTAACTACGAGCAGTACTTC
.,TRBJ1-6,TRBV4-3,CASSLLRRDSPLHF,TGCGCCAGCAGCCTCCTCCGCAGGGATTCACCCCTCCACTTT
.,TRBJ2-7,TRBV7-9,CASSFNPGLLLDEQYF,TGTGCCAGCAGCTTCAACCCGGGACTCCTGTTGGACGAGCAGTACTTC
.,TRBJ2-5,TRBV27,CASSPLPLGAKETQYF,TGTGCCAGCAGTCCCCTCCCTCTGGGAGCAAAAGAGACCCAGTACTTC
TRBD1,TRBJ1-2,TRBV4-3,CASSQAGTGAKGGYTF,TGCGCCAGCAGCCAGGCAGGGACAGGGGCTAAGGGAGGCTACACCTTC
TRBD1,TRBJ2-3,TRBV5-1,CASSKTRSADRKLADTQYF,TGCGCCAGCAGTAAAACTCGATCCGCGGACAGGAAGTTAGCAGATACGCAGTATTTT
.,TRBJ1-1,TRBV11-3,CASSPQGGRNTEAFF,TGTGCCAGCAGCCCCCAGGGAGGGAGGAACACTGAAGCTTTCTTT
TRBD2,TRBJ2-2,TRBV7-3,CASSLTSPTGELFF,TGTGCCAGCAGCTTGACTAGCCCCACCGGGGAGCTGTTTTTT
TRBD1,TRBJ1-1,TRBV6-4,CASRDRWDTEAFF,TGTGCCAGCCGGGACAGATGGGACACTGAAGCTTTCTTT
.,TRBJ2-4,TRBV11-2,CASTQLGGGPGKNIQYF,TGTGCCAGCACCCAACTTGGGGGGGGGCCAGGCAAAAACATTCAGTACTTC
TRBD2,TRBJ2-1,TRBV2,CASSLADYNEQFF,TGTGCCAGCAGCCTAGCGGATTACAATGAGCAGTTCTTC